This T cell receptor beta chain was sequenced during a study of T cell clones after liver transplantation. Study-level information: Samples came from ITN030ST, which attempted immunosuppression withdrawal within 2 years of liver transplantation. Standard immunosuppression, with no induction, continued until 12-24 months after transplant.

This CDR3 has 15 amino acids. Germline CDR1 reads ENHRY; CDR2 reads SYGVKD. V was pared by 2 bases and J by 7 bases, with 17 bases between. The method was immunoSEQ multiplex PCR; TCRdb's version includes in-frame clones alone and lacks a portion of them. The sample holds roughly 12,000 clones, just under 75% seen once. Material: CD8+ T cells from blood, obtained at the 22-month timepoint. The chain recombines TRBV10-3 with TRBJ1-2; D is perhaps TRBD1 (6 bases). This clonotype originated in a human patient who received a liver transplant. The graft donor may account for some of the T cells. The CDR3 DNA follows: TGTGCCATCAGTGAGACCAGGGACATGGGGGCTGGCTACACCTTC. Translating gives CAISETRDMGAGYTF.